This TCR beta chain appears in the sequencing data of a study of blood T cell repertoires in COVID-19. Study background: PBMCs, B-cell-depleted T cells, or T cells were the source of the cDNA or gDNA that made up the material.

Original handling: Amplification of reference gene primers was used by the study to estimate nucleated cell counts. Some clones are missing from TCRdb's copy, which holds only in-frame ones; the method was immunoSEQ multiplex PCR. From that table come the V and J calls and clone size; the DNA was used to work out D and trimming. The sample carries 140,000 to 150,000 clones, over 80% recorded once. CDR3 length: 15 amino acids. Trimming stripped 4 bases from V and 0 bases from J, with 9 bases between. Germline assignment: CDR1 KGHSH and CDR2 LQKENI. The sequencing sample was made of peripheral blood. The rearrangement joins TRBV18 to TRBJ1-4; D gene unclear. The receptor's source is a man older than 75 with acute or convalescent COVID-19. The CDR3 nucleotides read TGTGCCAGCTCACTAGGACTGACAACTAATGAAAAACTGTTTTTT. The encoded protein is CASSLGLTTNEKLFF.